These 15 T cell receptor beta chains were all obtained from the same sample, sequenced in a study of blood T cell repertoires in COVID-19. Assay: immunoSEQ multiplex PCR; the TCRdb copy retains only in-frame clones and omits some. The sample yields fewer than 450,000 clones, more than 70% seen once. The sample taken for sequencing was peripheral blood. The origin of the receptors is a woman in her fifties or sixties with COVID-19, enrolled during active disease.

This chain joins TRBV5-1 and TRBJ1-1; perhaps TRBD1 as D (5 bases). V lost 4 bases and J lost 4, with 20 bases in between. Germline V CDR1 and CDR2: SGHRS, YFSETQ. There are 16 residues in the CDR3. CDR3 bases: TGCGCCAGCAGCGGCGGACAAGGGATGGGCGGCACTGAAGCTTTCTTT. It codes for CASSGGQGMGGTEAFF.

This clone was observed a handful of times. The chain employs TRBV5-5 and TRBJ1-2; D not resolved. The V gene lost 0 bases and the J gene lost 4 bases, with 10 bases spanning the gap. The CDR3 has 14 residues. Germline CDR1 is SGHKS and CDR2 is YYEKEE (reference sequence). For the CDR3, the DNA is TGTGCCAGCAGCTTGGGATCGGGAATCTATGGCTACACCTTC. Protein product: CASSLGSGIYGYTF.

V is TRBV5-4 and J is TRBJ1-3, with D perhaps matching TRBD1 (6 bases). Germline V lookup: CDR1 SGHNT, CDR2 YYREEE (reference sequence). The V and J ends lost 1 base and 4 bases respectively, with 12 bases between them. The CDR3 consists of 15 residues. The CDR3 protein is CASSLNAGVGNTIYF. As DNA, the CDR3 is TGTGCCAGCAGCTTGAACGCAGGGGTAGGAAACACCATATATTTT.

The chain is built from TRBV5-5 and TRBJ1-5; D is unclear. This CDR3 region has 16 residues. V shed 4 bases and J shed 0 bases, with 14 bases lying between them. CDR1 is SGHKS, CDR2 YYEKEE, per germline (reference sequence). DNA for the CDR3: TGTGCCAGCAGCCACAGTACCGGTTATAGCAATCAGCCCCAGCATTTT. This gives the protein CASSHSTGYSNQPQHF.

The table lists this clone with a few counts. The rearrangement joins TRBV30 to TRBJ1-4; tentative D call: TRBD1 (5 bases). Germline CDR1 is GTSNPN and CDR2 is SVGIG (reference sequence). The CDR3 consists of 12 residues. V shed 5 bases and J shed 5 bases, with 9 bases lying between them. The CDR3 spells CAWGAGNEKLFF. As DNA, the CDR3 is TGTGCCTGGGGAGCAGGGAATGAAAAACTGTTTTTT.

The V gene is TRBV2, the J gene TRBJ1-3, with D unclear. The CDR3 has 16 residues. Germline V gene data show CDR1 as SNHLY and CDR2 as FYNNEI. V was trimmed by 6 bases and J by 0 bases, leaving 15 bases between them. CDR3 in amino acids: CASSRGLPSSGNTIYF. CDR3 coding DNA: TGTGCCAGCAGCCGAGGACTTCCGAGCTCTGGAAACACCATATATTTT.

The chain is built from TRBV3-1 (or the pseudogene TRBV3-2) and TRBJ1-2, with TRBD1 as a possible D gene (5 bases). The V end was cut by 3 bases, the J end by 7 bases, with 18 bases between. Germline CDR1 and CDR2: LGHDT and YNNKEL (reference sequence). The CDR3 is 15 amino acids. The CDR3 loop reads CASSHRAGWVGGYTF. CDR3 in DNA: TGTGCCAGCAGCCACCGCGCAGGGTGGGTAGGTGGCTACACCTTC.

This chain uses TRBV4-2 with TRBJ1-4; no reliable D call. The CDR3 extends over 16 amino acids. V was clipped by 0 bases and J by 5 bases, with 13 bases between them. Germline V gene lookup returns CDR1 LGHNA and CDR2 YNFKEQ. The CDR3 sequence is CASSQDFRSSNEKLFF. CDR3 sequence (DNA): TGTGCCAGCAGCCAAGATTTCCGGAGTTCGAATGAAAAACTGTTTTTT.

Here the CDR3 reads CASSLSGGAVTIYF. CDR3 nucleotide sequence: TGTGCCAGCAGCTTGTCAGGGGGCGCCGTCACCATATATTTT. This sequence joins TRBV5-6 and TRBJ1-3; 8 nucleotides agree with TRBD1. Per germline, CDR1 SGHDT and CDR2 YYEEEE. The CDR3 sequence is 14 residues long. The V gene end was trimmed by 1 base and the J gene end by 9 bases; junction bases not matched to a gene: 6.

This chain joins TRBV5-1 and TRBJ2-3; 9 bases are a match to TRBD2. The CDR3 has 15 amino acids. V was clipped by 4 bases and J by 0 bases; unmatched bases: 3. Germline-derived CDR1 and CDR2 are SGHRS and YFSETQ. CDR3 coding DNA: TGCGCCAGCAGCCCTAGCGGGGTAAGCACAGATACGCAGTATTTT. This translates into CASSPSGVSTDTQYF.

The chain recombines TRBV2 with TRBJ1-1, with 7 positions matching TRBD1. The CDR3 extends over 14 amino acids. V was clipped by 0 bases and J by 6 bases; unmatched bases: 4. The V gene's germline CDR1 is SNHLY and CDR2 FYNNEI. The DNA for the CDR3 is TGTGCCAGCAGTGAAGCGCCCGGGACAGCTGAAGCTTTCTTT. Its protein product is CASSEAPGTAEAFF.

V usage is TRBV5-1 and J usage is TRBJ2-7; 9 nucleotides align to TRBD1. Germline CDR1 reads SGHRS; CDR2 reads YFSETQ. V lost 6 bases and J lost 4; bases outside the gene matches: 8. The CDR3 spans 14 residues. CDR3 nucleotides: TGCGCCAGCAATGACGGGACAGGGCAATACGAGCAGTACTTC. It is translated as CASNDGTGQYEQYF. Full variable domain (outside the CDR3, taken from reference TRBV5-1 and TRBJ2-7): KAGVTQTPRYLIKTRGQQVTLSCSPISGHRSVSWYQQTPGQGLQFLFEYFSETQRNKGNFPGRFSGRQFSNSRSEMNVSTLELGDSALYLCASNDGTGQYEQYFGPGTRLTVT.

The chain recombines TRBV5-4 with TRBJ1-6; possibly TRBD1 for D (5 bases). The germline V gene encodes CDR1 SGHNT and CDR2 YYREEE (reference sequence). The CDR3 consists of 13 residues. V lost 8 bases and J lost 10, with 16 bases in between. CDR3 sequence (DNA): TGTGCCAGTACCGGAGGGGTGGGCTCACCCCTCCACTTT. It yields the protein CASTGGVGSPLHF.

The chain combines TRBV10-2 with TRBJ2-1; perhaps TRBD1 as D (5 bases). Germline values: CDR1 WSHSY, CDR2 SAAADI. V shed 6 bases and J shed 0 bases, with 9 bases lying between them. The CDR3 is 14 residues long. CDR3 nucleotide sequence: TGCGCCAGCAGGGTCAGGGACTCCTACAATGAGCAGTTCTTC. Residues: CASRVRDSYNEQFF.

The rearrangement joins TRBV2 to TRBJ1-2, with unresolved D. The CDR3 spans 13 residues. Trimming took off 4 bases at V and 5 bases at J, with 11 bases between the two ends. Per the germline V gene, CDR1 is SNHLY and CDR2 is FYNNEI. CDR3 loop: CASSAEDSYGYTF. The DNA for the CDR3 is TGTGCCAGCAGTGCCGAGGATTCATATGGCTACACCTTC.